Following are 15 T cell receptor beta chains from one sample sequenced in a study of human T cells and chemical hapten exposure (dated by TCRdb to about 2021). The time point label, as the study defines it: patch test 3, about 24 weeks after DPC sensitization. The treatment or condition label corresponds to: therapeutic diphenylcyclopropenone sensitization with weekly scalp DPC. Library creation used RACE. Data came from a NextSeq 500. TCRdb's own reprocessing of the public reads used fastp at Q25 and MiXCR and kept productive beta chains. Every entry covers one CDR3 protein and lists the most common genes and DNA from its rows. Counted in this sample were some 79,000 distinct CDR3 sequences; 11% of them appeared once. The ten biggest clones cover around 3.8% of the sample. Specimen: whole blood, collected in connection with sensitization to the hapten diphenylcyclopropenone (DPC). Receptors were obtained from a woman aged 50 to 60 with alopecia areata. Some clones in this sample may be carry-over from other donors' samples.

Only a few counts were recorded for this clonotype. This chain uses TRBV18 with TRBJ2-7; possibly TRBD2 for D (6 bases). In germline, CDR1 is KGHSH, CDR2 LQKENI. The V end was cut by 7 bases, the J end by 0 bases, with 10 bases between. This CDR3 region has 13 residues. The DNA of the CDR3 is TGTGCCAGCTTTGGGGACTTCTCCTACGAGCAGTACTTC. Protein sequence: CASFGDFSYEQYF.

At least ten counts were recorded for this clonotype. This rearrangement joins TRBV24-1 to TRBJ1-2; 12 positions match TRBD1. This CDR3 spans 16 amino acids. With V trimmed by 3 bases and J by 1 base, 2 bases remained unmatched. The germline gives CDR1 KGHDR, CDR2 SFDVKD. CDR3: CATSDRDRGLNYGYTF. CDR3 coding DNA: TGTGCCACCAGTGATCGGGACAGGGGGCTTAACTATGGCTACACCTTC.

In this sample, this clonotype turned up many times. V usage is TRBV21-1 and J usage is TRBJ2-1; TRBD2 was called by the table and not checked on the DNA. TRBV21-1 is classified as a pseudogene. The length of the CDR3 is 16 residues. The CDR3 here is CASSIILEVTYNEQFF. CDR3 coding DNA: TGTGCCAGTTCCATAATCTTGGAGGTGACCTACAATGAGCAGTTCTTC.

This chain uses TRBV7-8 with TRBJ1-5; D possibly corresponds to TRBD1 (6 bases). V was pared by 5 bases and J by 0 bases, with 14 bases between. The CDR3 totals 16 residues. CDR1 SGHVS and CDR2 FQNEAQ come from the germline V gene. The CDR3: CASSKKAGDSNQPQHF. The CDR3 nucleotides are TGTGCCAGCAGCAAAAAGGCAGGGGATAGCAATCAGCCCCAGCATTTT. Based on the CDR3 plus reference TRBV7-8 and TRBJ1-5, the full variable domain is GAGVSQSPRYKVAKRGQDVALRCDPISGHVSLFWYQQALGQGPEFLTYFQNEAQLDKSGLPSDRFFAERPEGSVSTLKIQRTQQEDSAVYLCASSKKAGDSNQPQHFGDGTRLSIL.

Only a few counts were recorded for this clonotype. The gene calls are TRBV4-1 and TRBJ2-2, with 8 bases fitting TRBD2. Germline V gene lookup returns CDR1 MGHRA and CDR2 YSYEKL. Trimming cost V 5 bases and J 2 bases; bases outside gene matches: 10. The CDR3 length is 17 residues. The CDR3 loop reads CASSVPGLVVNTGELFF. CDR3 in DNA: TGCGCCAGCAGCGTTCCGGGACTAGTAGTTAACACCGGGGAGCTGTTTTTT.

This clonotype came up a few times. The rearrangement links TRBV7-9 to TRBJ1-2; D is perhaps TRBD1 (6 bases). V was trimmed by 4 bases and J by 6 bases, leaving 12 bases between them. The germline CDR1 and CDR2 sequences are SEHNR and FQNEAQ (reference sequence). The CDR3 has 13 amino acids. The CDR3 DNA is TGTGCCAGCAGCTCACAGGGATTCGATGGCTACACCTTC. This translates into CASSSQGFDGYTF.

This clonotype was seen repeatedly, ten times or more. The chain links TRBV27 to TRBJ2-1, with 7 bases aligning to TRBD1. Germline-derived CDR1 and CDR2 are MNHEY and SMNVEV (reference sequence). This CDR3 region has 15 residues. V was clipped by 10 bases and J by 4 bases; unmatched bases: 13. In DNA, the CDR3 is TGTGCCACCATCTTGTTAGCAGGGGGTTACAATGAGCAGTTCTTC. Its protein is CATILLAGGYNEQFF.

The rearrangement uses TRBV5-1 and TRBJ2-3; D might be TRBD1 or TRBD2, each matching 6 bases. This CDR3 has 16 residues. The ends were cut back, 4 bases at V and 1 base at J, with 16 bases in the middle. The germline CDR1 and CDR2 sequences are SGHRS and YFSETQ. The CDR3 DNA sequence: TGCGCCAGCAGCCTGGTGCCAAGGGGGGGCACAGATACGCAGTATTTT. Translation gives CASSLVPRGGTDTQYF.

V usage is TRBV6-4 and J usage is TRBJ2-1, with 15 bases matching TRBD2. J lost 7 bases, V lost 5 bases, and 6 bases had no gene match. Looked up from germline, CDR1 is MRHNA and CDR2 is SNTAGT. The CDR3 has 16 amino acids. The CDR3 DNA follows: TGTGCCAGCAGTCCCACGGGACTAGCGGGAGGAAATGAGCAGTTCTTC. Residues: CASSPTGLAGGNEQFF.

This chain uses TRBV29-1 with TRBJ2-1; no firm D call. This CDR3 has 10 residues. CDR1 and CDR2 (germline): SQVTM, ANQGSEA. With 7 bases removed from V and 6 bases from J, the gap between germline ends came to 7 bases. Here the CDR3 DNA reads TGCAGCGCCCGCTCCAATGAGCAGTTCTTC. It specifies CSARSNEQFF.

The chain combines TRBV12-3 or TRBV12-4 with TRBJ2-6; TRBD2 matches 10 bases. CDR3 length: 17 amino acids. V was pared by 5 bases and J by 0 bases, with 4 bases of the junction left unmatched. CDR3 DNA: TGTGCCAGCAGTCCATTAGCGGGAGGCTCTGGGGCCAACGTCCTGACTTTC. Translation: CASSPLAGGSGANVLTF.

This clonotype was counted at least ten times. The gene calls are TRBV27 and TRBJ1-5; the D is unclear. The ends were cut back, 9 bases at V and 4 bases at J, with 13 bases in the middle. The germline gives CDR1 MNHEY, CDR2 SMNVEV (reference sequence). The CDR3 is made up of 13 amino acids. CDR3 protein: CASGLLGNQPQHF. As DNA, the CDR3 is TGTGCCAGTGGTTTATTAGGGAATCAGCCCCAGCATTTT.

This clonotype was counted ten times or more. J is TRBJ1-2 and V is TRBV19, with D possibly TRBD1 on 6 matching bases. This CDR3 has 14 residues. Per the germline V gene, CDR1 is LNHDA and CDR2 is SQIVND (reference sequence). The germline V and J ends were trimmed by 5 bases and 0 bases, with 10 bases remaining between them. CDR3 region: CASSGQTPNYGYTF. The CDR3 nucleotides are TGTGCCAGTAGTGGACAGACTCCTAACTATGGCTACACCTTC.

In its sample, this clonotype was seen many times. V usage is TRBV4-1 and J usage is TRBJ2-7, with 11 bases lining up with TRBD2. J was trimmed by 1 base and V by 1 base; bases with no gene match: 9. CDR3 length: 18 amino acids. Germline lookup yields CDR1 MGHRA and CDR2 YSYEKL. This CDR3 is CASSQGGLAGWPSYEQYF. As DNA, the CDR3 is TGCGCCAGCAGCCAAGGCGGACTAGCGGGTTGGCCGTCCTACGAGCAGTACTTC.

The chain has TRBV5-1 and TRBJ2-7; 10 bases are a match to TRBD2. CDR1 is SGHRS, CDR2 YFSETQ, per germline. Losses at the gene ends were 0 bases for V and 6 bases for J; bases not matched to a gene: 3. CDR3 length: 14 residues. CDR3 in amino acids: CASSLELAGREQYF. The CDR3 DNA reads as TGCGCCAGCAGCTTGGAACTAGCGGGACGCGAGCAGTACTTC. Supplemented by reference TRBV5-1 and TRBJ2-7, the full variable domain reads KAGVTQTPRYLIKTRGQQVTLSCSPISGHRSVSWYQQTPGQGLQFLFEYFSETQRNKGNFPGRFSGRQFSNSRSEMNVSTLELGDSALYLCASSLELAGREQYFGPGTRLTVT.